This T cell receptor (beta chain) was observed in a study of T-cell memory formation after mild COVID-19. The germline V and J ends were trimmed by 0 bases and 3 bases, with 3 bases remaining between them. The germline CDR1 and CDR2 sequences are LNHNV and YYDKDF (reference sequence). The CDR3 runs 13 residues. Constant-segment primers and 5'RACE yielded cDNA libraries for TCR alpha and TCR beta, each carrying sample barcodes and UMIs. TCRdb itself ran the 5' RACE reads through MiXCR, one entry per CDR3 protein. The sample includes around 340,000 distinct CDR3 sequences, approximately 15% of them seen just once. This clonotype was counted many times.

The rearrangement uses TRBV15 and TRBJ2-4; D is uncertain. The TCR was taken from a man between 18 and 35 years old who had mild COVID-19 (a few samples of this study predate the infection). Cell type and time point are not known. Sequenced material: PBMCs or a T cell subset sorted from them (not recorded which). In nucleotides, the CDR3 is TGTGCCACCAGCAGAGAGGTCAAAAACATTCAGTACTTC. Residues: CATSREVKNIQYF.